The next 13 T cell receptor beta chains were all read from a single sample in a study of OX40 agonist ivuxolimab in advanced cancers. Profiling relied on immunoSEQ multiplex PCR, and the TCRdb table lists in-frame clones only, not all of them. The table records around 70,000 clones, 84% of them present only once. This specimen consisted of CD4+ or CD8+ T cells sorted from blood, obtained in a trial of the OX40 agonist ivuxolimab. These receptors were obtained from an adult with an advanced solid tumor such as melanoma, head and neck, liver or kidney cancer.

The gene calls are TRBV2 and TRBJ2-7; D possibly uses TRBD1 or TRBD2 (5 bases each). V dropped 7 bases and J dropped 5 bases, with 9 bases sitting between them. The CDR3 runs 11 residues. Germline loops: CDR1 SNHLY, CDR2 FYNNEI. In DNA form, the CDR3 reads TGTGCCAGCATGCCGGGACACGAGCAGTACTTC. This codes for CASMPGHEQYF.

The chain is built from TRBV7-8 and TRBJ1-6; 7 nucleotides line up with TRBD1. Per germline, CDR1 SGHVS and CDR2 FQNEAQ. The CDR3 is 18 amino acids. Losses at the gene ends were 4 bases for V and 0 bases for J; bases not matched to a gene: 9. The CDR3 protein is CASSSISGGSSYNSPLHF. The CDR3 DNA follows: TGTGCCAGCAGCTCCATATCAGGGGGGTCCTCCTATAATTCACCCCTCCACTTT.

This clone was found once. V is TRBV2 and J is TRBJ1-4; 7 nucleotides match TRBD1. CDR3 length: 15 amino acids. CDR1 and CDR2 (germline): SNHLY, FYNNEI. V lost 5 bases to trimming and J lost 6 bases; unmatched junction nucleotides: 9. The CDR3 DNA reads TGTGCCAGCAGTCCCCAGGGGGTCAAGTATGAAAAACTGTTTTTT. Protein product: CASSPQGVKYEKLFF.

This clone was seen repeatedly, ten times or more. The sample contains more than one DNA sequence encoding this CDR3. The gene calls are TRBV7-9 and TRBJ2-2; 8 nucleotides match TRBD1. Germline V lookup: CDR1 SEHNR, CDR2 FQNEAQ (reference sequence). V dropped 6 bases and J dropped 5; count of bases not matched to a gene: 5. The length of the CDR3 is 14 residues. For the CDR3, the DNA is TGTGCCAGCAGTCTGGACAGGGCGACCGGGGAGCTGTTTTTT. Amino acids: CASSLDRATGELFF.

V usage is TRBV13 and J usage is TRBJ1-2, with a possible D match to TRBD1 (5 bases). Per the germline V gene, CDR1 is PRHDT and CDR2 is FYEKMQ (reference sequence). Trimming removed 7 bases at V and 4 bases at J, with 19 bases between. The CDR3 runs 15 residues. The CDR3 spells CASTRGDRGGYGYTF. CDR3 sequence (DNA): TGTGCCAGCACCCGTGGGGACCGGGGTGGCTATGGCTACACCTTC.

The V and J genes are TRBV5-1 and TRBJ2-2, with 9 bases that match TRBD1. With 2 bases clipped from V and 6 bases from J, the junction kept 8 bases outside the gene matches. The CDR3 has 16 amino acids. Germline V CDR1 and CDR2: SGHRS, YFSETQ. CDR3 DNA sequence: TGCGCCAGCAGCTTAACCGGGACAGGGATCCCCGGGGAGCTGTTTTTT. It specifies CASSLTGTGIPGELFF.

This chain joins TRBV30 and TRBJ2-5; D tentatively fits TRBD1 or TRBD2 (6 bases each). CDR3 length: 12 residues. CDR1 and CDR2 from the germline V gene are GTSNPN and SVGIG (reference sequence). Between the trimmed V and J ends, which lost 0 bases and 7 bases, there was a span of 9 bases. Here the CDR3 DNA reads TGTGCCTGGAGTGTACAGGGAGGGACCCAGTACTTC. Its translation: CAWSVQGGTQYF.

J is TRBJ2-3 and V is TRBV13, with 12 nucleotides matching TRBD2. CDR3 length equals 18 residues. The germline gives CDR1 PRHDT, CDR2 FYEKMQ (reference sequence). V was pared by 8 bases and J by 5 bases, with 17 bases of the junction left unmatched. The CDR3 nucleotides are TGTGCCAGCTCCCAGGAGGCTAGCGGGAGGGCGGTGGAAGATACGCAGTATTTT. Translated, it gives CASSQEASGRAVEDTQYF.

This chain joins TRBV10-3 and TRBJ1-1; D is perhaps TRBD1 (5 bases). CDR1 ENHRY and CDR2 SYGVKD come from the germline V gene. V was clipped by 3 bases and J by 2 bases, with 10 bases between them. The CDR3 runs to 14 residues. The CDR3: CAISDARDNTEAFF. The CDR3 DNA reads TGTGCCATCAGTGACGCCAGGGATAACACTGAAGCTTTCTTT.

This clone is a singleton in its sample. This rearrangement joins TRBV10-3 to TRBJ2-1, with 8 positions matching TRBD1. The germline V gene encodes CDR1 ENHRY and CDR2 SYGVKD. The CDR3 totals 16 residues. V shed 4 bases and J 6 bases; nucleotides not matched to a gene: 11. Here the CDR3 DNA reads TGTGCCATCAGTGTGATAGGAGGACAGGGTCCCAATGAGCAGTTCTTC. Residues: CAISVIGGQGPNEQFF.

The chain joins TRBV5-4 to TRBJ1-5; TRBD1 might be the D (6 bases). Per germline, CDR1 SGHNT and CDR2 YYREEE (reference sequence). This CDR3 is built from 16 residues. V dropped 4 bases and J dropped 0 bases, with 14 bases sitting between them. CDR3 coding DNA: TGTGCCAGCAGCCACGGGGGGCCAGATAGCAATCAGCCCCAGCATTTT. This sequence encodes CASSHGGPDSNQPQHF.

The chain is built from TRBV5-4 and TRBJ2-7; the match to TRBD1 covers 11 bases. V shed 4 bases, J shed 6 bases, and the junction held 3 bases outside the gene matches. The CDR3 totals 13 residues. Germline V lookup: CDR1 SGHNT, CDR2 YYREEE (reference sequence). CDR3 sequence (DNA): TGTGCCAGCAGCCGGGGACAGGGGGGCGAGCAGTACTTC. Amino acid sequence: CASSRGQGGEQYF.

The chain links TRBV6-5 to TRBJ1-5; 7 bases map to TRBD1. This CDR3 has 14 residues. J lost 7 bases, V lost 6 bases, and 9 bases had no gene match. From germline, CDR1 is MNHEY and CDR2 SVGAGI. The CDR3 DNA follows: TGTGCCAGCAGCCCTGTGACAGGGATGCAGCCCCAGCATTTT. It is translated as CASSPVTGMQPQHF.